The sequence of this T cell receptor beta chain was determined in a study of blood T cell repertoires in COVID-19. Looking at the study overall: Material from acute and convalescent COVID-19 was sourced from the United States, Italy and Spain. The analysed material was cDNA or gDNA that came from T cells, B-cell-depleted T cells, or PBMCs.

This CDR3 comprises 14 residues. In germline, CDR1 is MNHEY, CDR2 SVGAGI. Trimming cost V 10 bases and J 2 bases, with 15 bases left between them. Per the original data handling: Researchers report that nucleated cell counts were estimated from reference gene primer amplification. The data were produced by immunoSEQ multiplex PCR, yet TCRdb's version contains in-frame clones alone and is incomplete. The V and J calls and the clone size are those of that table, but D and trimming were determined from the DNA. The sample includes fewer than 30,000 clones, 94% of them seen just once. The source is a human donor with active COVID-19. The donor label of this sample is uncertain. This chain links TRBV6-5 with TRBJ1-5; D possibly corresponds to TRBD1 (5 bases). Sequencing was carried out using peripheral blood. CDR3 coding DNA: TGTGCCACTAAGGGGAGGGGTGGCAATCAGCCCCAGCATTTT. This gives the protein CATKGRGGNQPQHF.